A selection of T cell receptor beta chains follows, all from one sample in a study of Graves' ophthalmopathy and Graves' hyperthyroidism. MiXCR, applied by TCRdb to the multiplex PCR reads, yields one record per CDR3 protein. The data show roughly 160,000 distinct CDR3 sequences, under 45% seen once. The material sequenced was peripheral blood. The receptor set was obtained from a man under 40 with Graves' ophthalmopathy. CDR3s include the opening cysteine and the closing phenylalanine or tryptophan. The D gene is left open where the match is weak. Only some rows state a clone size, as once, few, many or a class for expanded clones.

CDR3nt,CDR3aa,v_gene,j_gene,abundance,d_gene
TGTGCCAGCAGCTTAGGGTCGGGGCGGGACACTGAAGCTTTCTTT,CASSLGSGRDTEAFF,TRBV7-9,TRBJ1-1,many,NA
TGTGCCAGCAGCTGGTGGACAGGTCACACTGAAGCTTTCTTT,CASSWWTGHTEAFF,TRBV13,TRBJ1-1,many,TRBD1
TGTGCCAGCAGCTCCGGACAGGGGTATGGGGCCAACGTCCTGACTTTC,CASSSGQGYGANVLTF,TRBV11-2,TRBJ2-6,many,TRBD1
TGTGCCAGCAGCGTAGCAGGTAGCCCCGGGGAGCTGTTTTTT,CASSVAGSPGELFF,TRBV9,TRBJ2-2,many,NA
TGTGCCAGCAGTTTAAAGGATCCGGGACAGACCTACGAGCAGTACTTC,CASSLKDPGQTYEQYF,TRBV27,TRBJ2-7,NA,TRBD1
TGTGCCAGCAGTTACTCGAGAACAGGGATATCCTACGAGCAGTACTTC,CASSYSRTGISYEQYF,TRBV6-5,TRBJ2-7,NA,NA
TGTGCCTGGACCCGGGGAATTTACTATGGCTACACCTTC,CAWTRGIYYGYTF,TRBV30,TRBJ1-2,many,NA
TGTGCCTGGAGTGATCGGCAGACGAACACCGGGGAGCTGTTTTTT,CAWSDRQTNTGELFF,TRBV30,TRBJ2-2,many,NA
TGTGCCAGCAGCCCATCAGGGGGATCTAACTATGGCTACACCTTC,CASSPSGGSNYGYTF,TRBV7-8,TRBJ1-2,NA,TRBD1
TGTGCCAGCAGCTTAGATTCCCGGGGGTACTACGAGCAGTACTTC,CASSLDSRGYYEQYF,TRBV13,TRBJ2-7,many,NA
TGCGCCAGCAGTGAGTCGATTACCGGGGAGCTGTTTTTT,CASSESITGELFF,TRBV10-1,TRBJ2-2,NA,NA
TGTGCCAGCAGTCCTCGGACTAGCCGATCCTACGAGCAGTACTTC,CASSPRTSRSYEQYF,TRBV27,TRBJ2-7,many,TRBD2
TGTGCCAGCAGCTTAGTTAGTTTAGGCCCGGAGGAGCAGTACTTC,CASSLVSLGPEEQYF,TRBV7-2,TRBJ2-7,NA,NA
TGTGCCAGCTCGGAAGGACAGACTGCCAACTATGGCTACACCTTC,CASSEGQTANYGYTF,TRBV18,TRBJ1-2,many,NA
TGCGCCAGCAGCTTCGTGGCAGACTCTGGAAACACCATATATTTT,CASSFVADSGNTIYF,TRBV5-1,TRBJ1-3,NA,NA
TGTGCCAGCACCCAACTAGACACTGAAGCTTTCTTT,CASTQLDTEAFF,TRBV28,TRBJ1-1,many,NA
TGTGCCAGCTCACAGACACAGGCGGCCGGGGAGCTGTTTTTT,CASSQTQAAGELFF,TRBV18,TRBJ2-2,many,NA
TGTGCCAGCAGCAAACAAGGGCCCCCCTACGAGCAGTACTTC,CASSKQGPPYEQYF,TRBV6-6,TRBJ2-7,many,NA
TGTGCCAGCAGTTACGGAGGGAGTGGGCTAGCCCACTACGAGCAGTACTTC,CASSYGGSGLAHYEQYF,TRBV6-5,TRBJ2-7,many,NA
TGTGCCAGCAGCCAAGAAGGACAGCCATATTTACAGTACTTC,CASSQEGQPYLQYF,TRBV4-2,TRBJ2-7,many,NA
TGCAGCGTTTTTTATTGGGAGAGAGATCAAGAGACCCAGTACTTC,CSVFYWERDQETQYF,TRBV29-1,TRBJ2-5,NA,NA
TGTGCCAGCAGAGAAACAGGGTTTTCTCAGGAGCAGTACTTC,CASRETGFSQEQYF,TRBV6-1,TRBJ2-7,NA,NA
TGTGCCAGCAGCCAACAACTAGCGTATTCCTCCTACGAGCAGTACTTC,CASSQQLAYSSYEQYF,TRBV11-2,TRBJ2-7,NA,TRBD2
TGTGCCAGCATCGTTAGCGGGAGAGGAGAGACCCAGTACTTC,CASIVSGRGETQYF,TRBV2,TRBJ2-5,many,TRBD2
TGTGCCAGCAGTGAAGGCAGGGGGATGAACACTGAAGCTTTCTTT,CASSEGRGMNTEAFF,TRBV25-1,TRBJ1-1,many,TRBD1
TGTGCCATCAGTGCGAGGGGGACTGAAGCTTTCTTT,CAISARGTEAFF,TRBV10-3,TRBJ1-1,NA,NA
TGTGCCACCAGCAGAGGCTATCAGCCCCAGCATTTT,CATSRGYQPQHF,TRBV15,TRBJ1-5,many,NA
TGCAGTGGGGCTAGCGGGACCAGCTACGAGCAGTACTTC,CSGASGTSYEQYF,TRBV20-1,TRBJ2-7,many,TRBD2
TGTGCCAGCAGGGACGGGACAGGGCATCAGCCCCAGCATTTT,CASRDGTGHQPQHF,TRBV6-1,TRBJ1-5,NA,TRBD1
TGTGCCAGCAGTGACAGGTCTACTGGAAACACCATATATTTT,CASSDRSTGNTIYF,TRBV13,TRBJ1-3,many,NA
TGTGCCAGCAGCTCATACAGGGTTGAAGCTTTCTTT,CASSSYRVEAFF,TRBV7-9,TRBJ1-1,NA,NA
TGTGCCATCAGCACTGGGTCCACTGAAGCTTTCTTT,CAISTGSTEAFF,TRBV10-3,TRBJ1-1,many,NA